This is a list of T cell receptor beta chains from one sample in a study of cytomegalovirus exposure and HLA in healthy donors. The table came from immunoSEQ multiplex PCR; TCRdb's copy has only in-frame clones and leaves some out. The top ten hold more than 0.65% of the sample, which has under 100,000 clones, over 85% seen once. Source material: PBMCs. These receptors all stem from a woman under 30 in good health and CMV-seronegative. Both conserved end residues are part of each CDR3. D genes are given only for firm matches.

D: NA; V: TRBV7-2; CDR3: CASSIRQISNTEAFF
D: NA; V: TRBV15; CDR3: CATSGDRYGYTF
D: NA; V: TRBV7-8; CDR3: CASSLKMIGTDTQYF
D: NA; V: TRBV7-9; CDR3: CASSLRSGNTEAFF
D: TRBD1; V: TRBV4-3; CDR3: CASSYSGTGDSYEQYF
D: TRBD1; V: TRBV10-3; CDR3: CAISGGQEGYTF
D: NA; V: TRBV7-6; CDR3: CASSFKHPRARANTEAFF
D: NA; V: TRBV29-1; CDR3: CSVGGTYYNEQFF
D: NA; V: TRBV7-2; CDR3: CASSGSVRVGELFF
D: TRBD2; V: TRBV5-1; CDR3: CASSLGSGRGTGELFF
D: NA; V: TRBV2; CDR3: CASRYEGAGANVLTF
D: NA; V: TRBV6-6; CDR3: CASSYSTVEAFF
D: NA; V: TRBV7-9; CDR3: CASSLRSDYDGQYF
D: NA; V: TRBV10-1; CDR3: CASSLGGQRPSTDTQYF
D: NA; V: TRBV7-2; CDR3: CASSGQGLSSYEQYF
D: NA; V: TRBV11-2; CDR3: CASSLDINTGELFF
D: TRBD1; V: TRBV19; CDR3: CASSGGSNQPQHF
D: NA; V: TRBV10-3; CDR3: CAISPVASGQPQHF
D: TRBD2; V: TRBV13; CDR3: CASSPRPGTRDSGANVLTF
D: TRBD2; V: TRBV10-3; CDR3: CAISDLPGTSAGELFF
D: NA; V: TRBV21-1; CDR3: CASSKGGCRQYF
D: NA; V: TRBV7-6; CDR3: CASSSQENTEAFF
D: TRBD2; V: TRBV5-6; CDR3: CASSSVGGGSHSTDTQYF
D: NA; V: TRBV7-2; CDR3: CASSLGLFGELFF
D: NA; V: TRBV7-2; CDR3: CAAAASGRGPNTEAFF
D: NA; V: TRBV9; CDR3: CASSVGRTDSNQPQHF
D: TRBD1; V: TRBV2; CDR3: CASRRNRGYGYTF
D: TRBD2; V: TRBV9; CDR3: CASSVLTSGGAFGELFF
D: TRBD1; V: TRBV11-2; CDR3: CASSLGQGVPYEQYF
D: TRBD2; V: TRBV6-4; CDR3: CASSFEAGVGEQYF
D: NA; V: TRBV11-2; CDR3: CASRSRQTLAKNIQYF
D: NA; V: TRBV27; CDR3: CASSFYNNEQFF
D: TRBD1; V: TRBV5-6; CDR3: CASSNLPGQGETEAFF
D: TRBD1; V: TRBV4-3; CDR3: CASSPEGARRYGYTF
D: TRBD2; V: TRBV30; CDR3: CAWSSPTSRRTQYF